This T cell receptor beta chain originates from a study of cytomegalovirus exposure and HLA in healthy donors. Overall study findings and caveats: The authors later found most CMV-associated TCR beta chains appeared HLA-restricted.

Despite likely unrecorded immune exposures, the donors were nominally healthy at the time of sampling. A multiplex PCR was run with 60 Vbeta primers and 13 Jbeta primers. Sequenced by immunoSEQ multiplex PCR; TCRdb stores in-frame clones only, minus some. The table records approximately 32,000 clones, 90% of them present only once. The trim removed 1 base at V and 5 bases at J, leaving 1 base unmatched. Germline CDR1 and CDR2: SQVTM and ANQGSEA. The CDR3 loop spans 12 amino acids. As concerns this clone: Its target is not known.

This chain links TRBV29-1 with TRBJ2-5; the match to TRBD2 covers 7 bases. The sample was PBMCs. This TCR was recovered from a woman aged 18-29 years in good health and CMV-seronegative. CDR3 residues: CSVEVGGETQYF. CDR3 nucleotide sequence: TGCAGCGTTGAAGTGGGGGGGGAGACCCAGTACTTC.